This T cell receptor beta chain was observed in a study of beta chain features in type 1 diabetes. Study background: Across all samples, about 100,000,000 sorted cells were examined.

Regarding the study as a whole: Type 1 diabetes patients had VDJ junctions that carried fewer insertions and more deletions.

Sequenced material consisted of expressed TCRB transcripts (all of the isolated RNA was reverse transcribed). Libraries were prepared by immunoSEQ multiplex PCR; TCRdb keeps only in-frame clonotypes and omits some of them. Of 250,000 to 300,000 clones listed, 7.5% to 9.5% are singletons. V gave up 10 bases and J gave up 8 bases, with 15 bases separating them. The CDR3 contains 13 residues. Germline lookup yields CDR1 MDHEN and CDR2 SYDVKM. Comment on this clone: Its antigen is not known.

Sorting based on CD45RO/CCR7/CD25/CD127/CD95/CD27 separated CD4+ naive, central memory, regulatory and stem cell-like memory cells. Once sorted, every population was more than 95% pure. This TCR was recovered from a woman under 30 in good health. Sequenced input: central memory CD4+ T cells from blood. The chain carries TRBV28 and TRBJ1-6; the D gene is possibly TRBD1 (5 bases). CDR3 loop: CATLGGSHSPLHF. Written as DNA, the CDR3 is TGTGCCACGCTCGGGGGATCTCATTCACCCCTCCACTTT.